This T cell receptor beta chain was profiled in a study of regulatory T cells in long-lasting Graves disease. This clonotype turned up a few times. Arm-PCR of CDR3 regions and iRepertoire HTBI primers were used to build TCR beta libraries. A single record per CDR3 protein comes from TCRdb applying MiXCR to the multiplex PCR reads. The top ten clones hold over 15% of a sample with 440,000 or so distinct CDR3 sequences, more than 12% of them seen once. This CDR3 contains 14 residues. Germline V CDR1 and CDR2: SGHDT, YYEEEE. Germline trimming cut 4 bases from V and 3 bases from J; bases unmatched to any gene: 6. Noted time point: newly diagnosed GD, antithyroid drugs for less than 3 months. Extracted RNA from PBMCs served as the source of the TCR library. Patient provenance is recorded as an endocrinology department in Xi'an, China. These data also formed part of another study, on T cells in Graves' hyperthyroidism and ophthalmopathy. From that paper: Thyroid ultrasound and orbital computed tomography, with clinical symptoms and serum thyroxine and TRAb, informed diagnoses. First-round RT-PCR with HTBI primers amplified the TCR CDR3 region.

The V call is TRBV5-6, the J call TRBJ2-7; 8 bases line up with TRBD1. The receptor's source is a woman aged 25 to 39 with Graves disease. Specimen: peripheral blood mononuclear cells (PBMCs), collected at new diagnosis, from a patient treated with antithyroid drugs. CDR3 loop: CASSTRTGNYEQYF. CDR3 coding DNA: TGTGCCAGCAGCACCAGGACAGGGAACTACGAGCAGTACTTC.